This T cell receptor beta chain was observed in a study of T-cell memory formation after mild COVID-19. Study-wide background: For the most part, TCR clusters were specific to one donor.

Regarding the study as a whole: CM and EM subsets held most contracting CD4+ clones; EMRA held CD8+ ones. Pre-infection memory held some responding clones, suggesting pre-existing cross-reactive T cells responded. The SARS-CoV-2 specificity of second-wave clones reaching peak at day 37 remained unverified.

The sample holds a few counts of this clonotype. No antigen is known for it. Per the germline V gene, CDR1 is LGHDT and CDR2 is YNNKEL (reference sequence). The CDR3 totals 14 residues. V dropped 0 bases and J dropped 8 bases, with 13 bases sitting between them. TCRdb passed the 5' RACE reads through MiXCR, listing each CDR3 protein once. The sample contains hundreds of thousands of distinct CDR3 sequences, 23% of which appear only once. The clonotype originates from an adult woman who had mild COVID-19 (a few samples of this study predate the infection). Cell type and time point are not known. This chain links TRBV3-1 with TRBJ1-2; D unresolved. Sequenced input: PBMCs or a T cell subset sorted from them (not recorded which). The CDR3 DNA reads TGTGCCAGCAGCCAAGACGGCAGGTCCTGGGGCTACACCTTC. Translating gives CASSQDGRSWGYTF. The full variable domain, its missing parts supplied by reference TRBV3-1 and TRBJ1-2, is DTAVSQTPKYLVTQMGNDKSIKCEQNLGHDTMYWYKQDSKKFLKIMFSYNNKELIINETVPNRFSPKSPDKAHLNLHINSLELGDSAVYFCASSQDGRSWGYTFGSGTRLTVV.